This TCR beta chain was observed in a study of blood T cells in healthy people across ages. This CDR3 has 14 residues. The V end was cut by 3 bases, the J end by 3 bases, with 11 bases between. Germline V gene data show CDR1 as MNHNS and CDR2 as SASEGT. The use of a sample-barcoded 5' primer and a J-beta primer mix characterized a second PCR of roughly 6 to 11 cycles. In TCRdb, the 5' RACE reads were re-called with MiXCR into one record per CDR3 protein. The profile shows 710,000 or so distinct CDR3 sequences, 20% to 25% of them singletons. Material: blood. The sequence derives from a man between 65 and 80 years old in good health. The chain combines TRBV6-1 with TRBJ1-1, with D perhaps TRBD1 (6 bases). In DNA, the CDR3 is TGTGCCAGCAGTGAGACGTGGACAGACACTGAAGCTTTCTTT. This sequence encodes CASSETWTDTEAFF.